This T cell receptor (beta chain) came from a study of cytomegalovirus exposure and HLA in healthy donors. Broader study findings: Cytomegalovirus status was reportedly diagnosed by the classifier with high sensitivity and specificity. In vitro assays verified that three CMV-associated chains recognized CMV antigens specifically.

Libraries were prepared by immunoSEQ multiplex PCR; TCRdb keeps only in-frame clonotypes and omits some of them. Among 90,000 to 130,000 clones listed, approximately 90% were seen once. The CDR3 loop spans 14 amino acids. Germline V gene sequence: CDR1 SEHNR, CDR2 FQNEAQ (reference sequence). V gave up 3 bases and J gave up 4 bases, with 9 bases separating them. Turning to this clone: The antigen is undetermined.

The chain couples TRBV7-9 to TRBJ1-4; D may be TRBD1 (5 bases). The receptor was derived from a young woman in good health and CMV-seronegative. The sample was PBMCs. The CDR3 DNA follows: TGTGCCAGCAGCTTGACAGTCGGTAATGAAAAACTGTTTTTT. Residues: CASSLTVGNEKLFF.